This T cell receptor (beta chain) was recovered during a study of control samples from healthy donors and cancer patients. Produced via immunoSEQ multiplex PCR; TCRdb's table is partial and in-frame only. The sample includes about 190,000 clones. The clonotype was recovered from a woman aged 30 to 39 in good health. The sample taken for sequencing was blood.

The CDR3 reads CASSPRDPNGYGYTF. For the CDR3, the DNA is TGTGCCAGCTCACCACGGGACCCGAACGGGTATGGCTACACCTTC. This chain joins TRBV18 and TRBJ1-2; perhaps TRBD1 as D (5 bases). CDR1 is KGHSH and CDR2 is LQKENI in the germline V gene. Trimming removed 1 base from V and 5 bases from J, with 14 bases in between. The CDR3 covers 15 residues.